The T cell receptor (beta chain) under discussion was sequenced for a study of blood T cell repertoires in COVID-19. About the research overall: The United States, Italy and Spain were the sources of the acute and convalescent COVID-19 samples. Nucleic acid was either cDNA or gDNA, and it came from T cells, B-cell-depleted T cells, or PBMCs.

After removal of 5 bases from V and 7 bases from J, the junction contained 2 bases not matched to a gene. This CDR3 has 14 residues. Germline V gene lookup returns CDR1 MDHEN and CDR2 SYDVKM. The authors' processing: Nucleated cell counts were estimated from reference gene primer amplification. TCRdb's copy holds only in-frame clones and misses some; the assay was immunoSEQ multiplex PCR. V and J calls and clone size are given by that table; D and trimming were obtained from the DNA. Here the sample spans around 70,000 clones, 80% being singletons. The V call is TRBV28, the J call TRBJ1-6, with 10 bases lining up with TRBD1. Material: peripheral blood. The TCR comes from a human donor in a cohort sampled during active COVID-19. In DNA, the CDR3 is TGTGCCAGCAGTCTGACAGGGGGCAATTCACCCCTCCACTTT. Protein sequence: CASSLTGGNSPLHF.